The clone carrying this TCR beta chain was seen repeatedly, ten times or more. MiXCR was run by TCRdb on the 5' RACE reads, yielding one entry per CDR3 protein. The sample records 300,000 to 400,000 distinct CDR3 sequences, approximately 12% being singletons. This sample was taken from a study of T cells after yellow fever vaccination. This CDR3 comprises 14 residues. Trimming removed 5 bases from V and 6 bases from J, with 14 bases in between. This specimen consisted of CD4+ T cells sorted from PBMCs, obtained 15 days after the yellow fever booster vaccination. The chain employs TRBV12-3 or TRBV12-4 and TRBJ2-1; D may be TRBD2 (7 bases). The sequence was collected from a young man who received the YFV17D yellow fever vaccine. The CDR3 loop reads CASSRRGLGNEQFF. CDR3 in DNA: TGTGCCAGCAGTAGGCGGGGGCTGGGCAATGAGCAGTTCTTC.